These 17 T cell receptor beta chains originate from one sample sequenced in a study of Ad26.COV2.S vaccination and SARS-CoV-2 variants. Libraries were prepared by immunoSEQ multiplex PCR; TCRdb keeps only in-frame clonotypes and omits some of them. The top ten hold about 2.4% of the sample, which has 500,000 or so clones, roughly 89% seen once. Noted treatment: some 20 received Ad26.COV2.S at low or high dose, single or two shots; 5 received placebo; per-sample allocation not given. Each sample was drawn 63 days after the first injection (of vaccine or placebo). The input for sequencing was peripheral blood, taken in a trial of Ad26.COV2.S vaccine versus placebo. The receptor set was obtained from a person between 18 and 65 years old who received the Ad26.COV2.S COVID-19 vaccine or a placebo.

CDR3 residues: CASSLLASREQFF. The CDR3 nucleotides are TGTGCCAGCAGTTTACTCGCTTCGAGAGAGCAGTTCTTC. V and J are TRBV12-3 or TRBV12-4 and TRBJ2-1; D unresolved. Trimming took off 2 bases at V and 10 bases at J, with 12 bases between the two ends. The CDR3 covers 13 residues.

In regard to this clone: This specimen includes other DNA sequences encoding the same CDR3. The chain links TRBV4-2 to TRBJ1-5; no clear D gene. The germline CDR1 and CDR2 sequences are LGHNA and YNFKEQ. The V end lost 0 bases, the J end lost 5 bases, and 8 bases lay between the germline ends. The CDR3 sequence is 14 residues long. CDR3 sequence (DNA): TGTGCCAGCAGCCAAGATGGGAGGGATCAGCCCCAGCATTTT. This translates into CASSQDGRDQPQHF.

The chain links TRBV5-1 to TRBJ1-4; no definite D call. Germline V gives CDR1 SGHRS, CDR2 YFSETQ. The CDR3 totals 13 residues. V shed 5 bases and J shed 10 bases, with 15 bases lying between them. CDR3 nucleotides: TGCGCCAGCAGTCCGGATGGGTGGCGAAAACTGTTTTTT. This encodes CASSPDGWRKLFF. The complete variable domain, with remaining parts taken from reference TRBV5-1 and TRBJ1-4, reads KAGVTQTPRYLIKTRGQQVTLSCSPISGHRSVSWYQQTPGQGLQFLFEYFSETQRNKGNFPGRFSGRQFSNSRSEMNVSTLELGDSALYLCASSPDGWRKLFFGSGTQLSVL.

Of note for this clone: The same CDR3 can be traced to other DNA sequences in this sample. The chain has TRBV9 and TRBJ1-3, with no clear D. CDR1 is SGDLS, CDR2 YYNGEE, per germline. V gave up 1 base and J gave up 0 bases, with 8 bases separating them. The CDR3 has 15 residues. The CDR3 region is CASSVRGNSGNTIYF. CDR3 nucleotides: TGTGCCAGCAGCGTACGTGGCAACTCTGGAAACACCATATATTTT. Supplemented by reference TRBV9 and TRBJ1-3, the full variable domain reads DSGVTQTPKHLITATGQRVTLRCSPRSGDLSVYWYQQSLDQGLQFLIQYYNGEERAKGNILERFSAQQFPDLHSELNLSSLELGDSALYFCASSVRGNSGNTIYFGEGSWLTVV.

The chain couples TRBV19 to TRBJ2-2; D unresolved. The CDR3 consists of 12 residues. Germline lookup yields CDR1 LNHDA and CDR2 SQIVND (reference sequence). V lost 7 bases, J lost 6 bases, and 9 bases lay in between. The CDR3 DNA reads TGTGCCAGTAATTATTACGCCGGGGAGCTGTTTTTT. Translating it yields CASNYYAGELFF.

The chain joins TRBV7-2 to TRBJ2-4, with D possibly TRBD2 on 5 matching bases. Germline V gives CDR1 SGHTA, CDR2 FQGNSA. Trimming shortened V by 5 bases and J by 9 bases, and 14 bases separated the two germline ends. This CDR3 spans 13 amino acids. The DNA of the CDR3 is TGTGCCAGCAGCCGAGAAAGGGAGAGCATTCAGTACTTC. Translated, it gives CASSRERESIQYF. Full variable domain (rest looked up from reference TRBV7-2 and TRBJ2-4): GAGVSQSPSNKVTEKGKDVELRCDPISGHTALYWYRQSLGQGLEFLIYFQGNSAPDKSGLPSDRFSAERTGGSVSTLTIQRTQQEDSAVYLCASSRERESIQYFGAGTRLSVL.

J is TRBJ1-2 and V is TRBV7-8; no reliable D call. CDR3 length: 14 amino acids. Germline V gives CDR1 SGHVS, CDR2 FQNEAQ. The germline V and J ends were trimmed by 0 bases and 4 bases, with 9 bases remaining between them. The CDR3 protein is CASSLADTFYGYTF. The CDR3 nucleotides are TGTGCCAGCAGCTTAGCAGACACGTTCTATGGCTACACCTTC.

A note on this clone: The junction differs from germline at one of its ends, possibly a read error. The CDR3 sequence: CASRGQGVSSYGYTF. The CDR3 DNA follows: TGTGCCTCCAGGGGGCAGGGCGTCAGCTCCTATGGCTACACCTTC. The V call is TRBV15, the J call TRBJ1-2, with TRBD1 matching 8 bases. This CDR3 comprises 15 residues. The germline CDR1 and CDR2 sequences are LNHNV and YYDKDF (reference sequence). The whole variable domain, filled in from reference TRBV15 and TRBJ1-2, reads DAMVIQNPRYQVTQFGKPVTLSCSQTLNHNVMYWYQQKSSQAPKLLFHYYDKDFNNEADTPDNFQSRRPNTSFCFLDIRSPGLGDTAMYLCASRGQGVSSYGYTFGSGTRLTVV.

The chain carries TRBV19 and TRBJ1-1, with 7 bases lining up with TRBD1. Germline V gene sequence: CDR1 LNHDA, CDR2 SQIVND (reference sequence). Unmatched junction bases numbered 11, after V lost 4 bases and J lost 3 bases. CDR3 length equals 16 residues. The CDR3 sequence: CASSTLTGDGDTEAFF. In DNA form, the CDR3 reads TGTGCCAGTAGTACGCTCACAGGGGACGGCGACACTGAAGCTTTCTTT. The whole variable domain, remainder taken from reference TRBV19 and TRBJ1-1, is DGGITQSPKYLFRKEGQNVTLSCEQNLNHDAMYWYRQDPGQGLRLIYYSQIVNDFQKGDIAEGYSVSREKKESFPLTVTSAQKNPTAFYLCASSTLTGDGDTEAFFGQGTRLTVV.

The chain has TRBV15 and TRBJ1-2, with D perhaps TRBD1 (5 bases). Germline V gene lookup returns CDR1 LNHNV and CDR2 YYDKDF (reference sequence). CDR3 size: 13 residues. The V end was cut by 5 bases, the J end by 4 bases, with 11 bases between. CDR3 bases: TGTGCCACCAGCCACTGGGGCTCCTATGGCTACACCTTC. It is translated as CATSHWGSYGYTF.

This clone was detected a few times. J is TRBJ1-1 and V is TRBV3-1 (or the pseudogene TRBV3-2), with a weak D call TRBD1 (5 bases). This CDR3 spans 17 amino acids. Per the germline V gene, CDR1 is LGHDT and CDR2 is YNNKEL (reference sequence). Trimming removed 0 bases from V and 1 base from J, with 15 bases in between. This CDR3 reads CASSQESGGWWNTEAFF. Here the CDR3 DNA reads TGTGCCAGCAGCCAAGAGAGCGGGGGATGGTGGAACACTGAAGCTTTCTTT.

The chain joins TRBV29-1 to TRBJ1-4, with TRBD1 matching 9 bases. The germline V gene encodes CDR1 SQVTM and CDR2 ANQGSEA. This CDR3 region has 13 residues. V lost 1 base, J lost 17 bases, and 11 bases stayed unmatched. The DNA of the CDR3 is TGCAGCGTTGAAGCTGACTTCGGGACAGGGCCTTTTTTT. It specifies CSVEADFGTGPFF. Combining the CDR3 with reference TRBV29-1 and TRBJ1-4 gives the whole variable domain SAVISQKPSRDICQRGTSLTIQCQVDSQVTMMFWYRQQPGQSLTLIATANQGSEATYESGFVIDKFPISRPNLTFSTLTVSNMSPEDSSIYLCSVEADFGTGPFFGSGTQLSVL.

V gene TRBV7-8 combines with J gene TRBJ2-7; either TRBD1 or TRBD2 may supply D (6 bases each). The CDR3 runs 15 residues. Deletions cut 5 bases from V and 0 bases from J, with 14 bases between. Looked up from germline, CDR1 is SGHVS and CDR2 is FQNEAQ. The CDR3 is CASSARDMHSYEQYF. As DNA, the CDR3 is TGTGCCAGCAGCGCGCGGGACATGCACTCCTACGAGCAGTACTTC.

J is TRBJ2-7 and V is TRBV21-1; the table names TRBD2, a call not compared with the DNA. TRBV21-1 is recorded as a pseudogene. This CDR3 contains 16 residues. CDR3: CASSKDGSEISYEQYV. For the CDR3, the DNA is TGTGCCAGCAGCAAAGACGGCAGCGAAATCTCCTACGAGCAGTACGTC.

The chain is built from TRBV4-2 and TRBJ2-1, with 8 bases aligning to TRBD2. The CDR3 consists of 16 residues. Per germline, CDR1 LGHNA and CDR2 YNFKEQ. The J segment lost 0 bases and the V segment lost 4 bases, leaving 5 bases of the junction unmatched. CDR3 coding DNA: TGTGCCAGCAGCCGAACTAGCGGAGGCTCCTACAATGAGCAGTTCTTC. This codes for CASSRTSGGSYNEQFF.

V is TRBV15 and J is TRBJ1-1; D might be TRBD1 (5 bases). The CDR3 is made up of 13 amino acids. Germline lookup yields CDR1 LNHNV and CDR2 YYDKDF (reference sequence). V lost 1 base to trimming and J lost 5 bases, with 8 bases between them. CDR3: CATSRGGVTEAFF. CDR3 DNA sequence: TGTGCCACCAGCAGAGGGGGGGTTACTGAAGCTTTCTTT.

This clone has only one observation. V usage is TRBV6-6 and J usage is TRBJ2-3; D is unresolved. The CDR3 spans 15 residues. With 0 bases removed from V and 5 bases from J, the gap between germline ends came to 12 bases. Per the germline V gene, CDR1 is MNHNY and CDR2 is SVGAGI (reference sequence). CDR3 amino acids: CASSYSIYGRDTQYF. CDR3 nucleotides: TGTGCCAGCAGTTACTCGATATATGGGCGAGATACGCAGTATTTT.